Presented here are 24 T cell receptor beta chains from one specimen sequenced in a study of lymphopenia after photon versus proton radiotherapy. Clones were read by immunoSEQ multiplex PCR, and TCRdb kept only the in-frame ones, dropping some. The repertoire includes about 160,000 clones, roughly nine tenths of them detected once, and around 4.5% sits in the top ten. Specimen: peripheral blood, collected from a patient treated with photon-based radiotherapy. These receptors were obtained from a man aged 50 or older with gastric cancer.

The V and J genes are TRBV18 and TRBJ2-6; unclear D gene. V lost 5 bases and J 3 bases, leaving 8 bases between the germline ends. The CDR3 has 14 amino acids. The V gene's germline CDR1 is KGHSH and CDR2 LQKENI. The CDR3 here is CASSMGNGANVLTF. DNA of the CDR3: TGTGCCAGCTCAATGGGGAATGGGGCCAACGTCCTGACTTTC.

In nucleotides, the CDR3 is TGCGCCAGCAGTTTGACTAGCGTGGTGGAGACCCAGTACTTC. Its protein product is CASSLTSVVETQYF. V and J are TRBV10-2 and TRBJ2-5, with TRBD2 matching over 8 bases. V dropped 5 bases and J dropped 5; count of bases not matched to a gene: 7. The CDR3 has 14 residues. CDR1 is WSHSY and CDR2 is SAAADI in the germline V gene.

The chain is built from TRBV6-5 and TRBJ2-7, with D possibly being TRBD1 or TRBD2 (5 bases each). This CDR3 region has 14 residues. Germline V gene lookup returns CDR1 MNHEY and CDR2 SVGAGI. V lost 2 bases, J lost 4 bases, and 12 bases lay in between. This CDR3 is CASSYLEGEYEQYF. For the CDR3, the DNA is TGTGCCAGCAGTTACCTCGAAGGGGAGTACGAGCAGTACTTC.

The genes are TRBV7-9 and TRBJ2-5, with TRBD1 identical over 7 bases. The V gene's germline CDR1 is SEHNR and CDR2 FQNEAQ (reference sequence). This CDR3 region has 15 residues. Germline trimming cut 5 bases from V and 5 bases from J; bases unmatched to any gene: 11. CDR3: CASSVDRAGKETQYF. In DNA form, the CDR3 reads TGTGCCAGCAGCGTCGACAGGGCCGGGAAGGAGACCCAGTACTTC.

The V call is TRBV28, the J call TRBJ2-7, with D perhaps TRBD1 or TRBD2 (5 bases each). Germline V gene sequence: CDR1 MDHEN, CDR2 SYDVKM. Trimming removed 2 bases from V and 4 bases from J, with 12 bases in between. The CDR3 runs 14 residues. DNA of the CDR3: TGTGCCAGCAGTTTAGCCGGGACGTTTTACGAGCAGTACTTC. Translating gives CASSLAGTFYEQYF.

The V and J genes are TRBV5-1 and TRBJ2-2, with D possibly being TRBD1 (6 bases). V shed 0 bases and J shed 0 bases, with 9 bases lying between them. The CDR3 runs 16 residues. CDR1 is SGHRS, CDR2 YFSETQ, per germline. DNA for the CDR3: TGCGCCAGCAGCTTGGCAGGGGCCCCGAACACCGGGGAGCTGTTTTTT. It translates to CASSLAGAPNTGELFF.

The CDR3 DNA follows: TGTGCCAGCTCACCAAATATACGGGGGCAATCCGGGGAGCTGTTTTTT. Translating gives CASSPNIRGQSGELFF. The chain joins TRBV18 to TRBJ2-2; D possibly matches TRBD1 or TRBD2 (6 bases each). Trimming cost V 2 bases and J 6 bases, with 16 bases left between them. The CDR3 spans 16 residues. Germline V gene sequence: CDR1 KGHSH, CDR2 LQKENI.

V usage is TRBV19 and J usage is TRBJ2-1; 9 bases line up with TRBD1. The germline V gene encodes CDR1 LNHDA and CDR2 SQIVND (reference sequence). Unmatched junction bases numbered 2, after V lost 5 bases and J lost 0 bases. The CDR3 length is 15 residues. CDR3 loop: CASSSTGGSYNEQFF. CDR3 DNA: TGTGCCAGTAGTTCGACAGGGGGCTCCTACAATGAGCAGTTCTTC.

The chain links TRBV5-5 to TRBJ2-7; 7 bases line up with TRBD1. CDR3 size: 13 residues. Germline V lookup: CDR1 SGHKS, CDR2 YYEKEE (reference sequence). J gave up 2 bases and V 4 bases, and 3 bases lay outside the gene matches. CDR3 nucleotides: TGTGCCAGCAGCCCGGGACAGCCCTACGAGCAGTACTTC. It specifies CASSPGQPYEQYF.

The rearrangement links TRBV7-2 to TRBJ1-2; TRBD1 matches 10 bases. Germline V gene data show CDR1 as SGHTA and CDR2 as FQGNSA. The J segment lost 4 bases and the V segment lost 5 bases, leaving 10 bases of the junction unmatched. CDR3 length: 16 amino acids. DNA of the CDR3: TGTGCCAGCAGCCCCCGGACAGGGGGATTTGGCTATGGCTACACCTTC. It yields the protein CASSPRTGGFGYGYTF.

V is TRBV5-4 and J is TRBJ2-2; 9 positions agree with TRBD2. The V gene's germline CDR1 is SGHNT and CDR2 YYREEE (reference sequence). V was pared by 1 base and J by 6 bases, with 13 bases of the junction left unmatched. The CDR3 sequence is 18 residues long. The CDR3 DNA follows: TGTGCCAGCAGCTTGCGGCCTAGCGGGAAAGCGGGGTCCGGGGAGCTGTTTTTT. Protein sequence: CASSLRPSGKAGSGELFF.

This sequence joins TRBV7-9 and TRBJ2-7; D is undetermined. Trimming stripped 1 base from V and 5 bases from J, with 6 bases between. CDR3 length: 12 amino acids. Germline CDR1 and CDR2: SEHNR and FQNEAQ (reference sequence). The CDR3: CASSLVTDEQYF. The CDR3 coding sequence is TGTGCCAGCAGCTTAGTCACAGACGAGCAGTACTTC.

This clone was recorded a few times. The chain recombines TRBV5-4 with TRBJ2-2; D call uncertain. Germline V gene data show CDR1 as SGHNT and CDR2 as YYREEE (reference sequence). Trimming cost V 3 bases and J 0 bases, with 6 bases left between them. This CDR3 is 14 amino acids long. In DNA, the CDR3 is TGTGCCAGCAGCTCAGGTCCGAACACCGGGGAGCTGTTTTTT. It specifies CASSSGPNTGELFF.

J is TRBJ1-1 and V is TRBV7-2; D gene uncertain. This CDR3 is built from 14 residues. The V end lost 4 bases, the J end lost 3 bases, and 12 bases lay between the germline ends. The germline CDR1 and CDR2 sequences are SGHTA and FQGNSA. The CDR3 DNA reads as TGTGCCAGCAGCTGGTCTGACGGTTACACTGAAGCTTTCTTT. This gives the protein CASSWSDGYTEAFF.

V is TRBV6-5 and J is TRBJ1-5, with D perhaps matching TRBD1 (5 bases). Trimming cost V 6 bases and J 5 bases, with 11 bases left between them. CDR3 length equals 13 residues. CDR1 MNHEY and CDR2 SVGAGI come from the germline V gene. The CDR3 loop reads CASSRNRYQPQHF. The CDR3 nucleotides read TGTGCCAGCAGCCGTAACAGGTATCAGCCCCAGCATTTT.

The chain recombines TRBV30 with TRBJ2-4; either TRBD1 or TRBD2 may fit D (5 bases each). The CDR3 is 15 residues long. V was pared by 0 bases and J by 0 bases, with 9 bases between. Per the germline V gene, CDR1 is GTSNPN and CDR2 is SVGIG (reference sequence). The chain's CDR3 is CAWSVLGVAKNIQYF. The CDR3 DNA reads TGTGCCTGGAGTGTACTAGGGGTAGCCAAAAACATTCAGTACTTC. Full variable domain (rest looked up from reference TRBV30 and TRBJ2-4): SQTIHQWPATLVQPVGSPLSLECTVEGTSNPNLYWYRQAAGRGLQLLFYSVGIGQISSEVPQNLSASRPQDRQFILSSKKLLLSDSGFYLCAWSVLGVAKNIQYFGAGTRLSVL.

This chain joins TRBV5-1 and TRBJ2-7; 7 nucleotides agree with TRBD1. Looked up from germline, CDR1 is SGHRS and CDR2 is YFSETQ. The junction had 5 bases not matched to a gene; V was cut back by 2 bases and J by 6 bases. This CDR3 is 13 amino acids long. The CDR3 is CASSFDRVREQYF. CDR3 nucleotides: TGCGCCAGCAGCTTTGACAGGGTCCGCGAGCAGTACTTC.

The rearrangement links TRBV5-6 to TRBJ2-1; TRBD1 is a possible D gene (5 bases). Trimming shortened V by 4 bases and J by 9 bases, and 14 bases separated the two germline ends. The CDR3 is 13 amino acids. Germline loops: CDR1 SGHDT, CDR2 YYEEEE. The CDR3 loop reads CASSRWGPGEQFF. The CDR3 nucleotides read TGTGCCAGCAGCCGCTGGGGCCCGGGTGAGCAGTTCTTC.

The chain carries TRBV29-1 and TRBJ2-3; tentative D call: TRBD1 (6 bases). The V end was cut by 6 bases, the J end by 1 base, with 14 bases between. Germline lookup yields CDR1 SQVTM and CDR2 ANQGSEA. CDR3 length equals 14 residues. The CDR3 sequence is CSVLQGKGTDTQYF. DNA for the CDR3: TGCAGCGTACTACAGGGTAAGGGCACAGATACGCAGTATTTT.

V usage is TRBV18 and J usage is TRBJ2-2; D gene unclear. This CDR3 is built from 13 residues. Per the germline V gene, CDR1 is KGHSH and CDR2 is LQKENI. Trimming stripped 6 bases from V and 6 bases from J, with 11 bases between. The CDR3: CASSPKAPGELFF. The CDR3 DNA follows: TGTGCCAGCTCCCCCAAGGCTCCCGGGGAGCTGTTTTTT.

The CDR3 DNA follows: TGTGCCAGTAGGAGCCGGGGGCAGGATAATGAAAAACTGTTTTTT. This codes for CASRSRGQDNEKLFF. The gene calls are TRBV19 and TRBJ1-4; D is perhaps TRBD1 (6 bases). Trimming took off 6 bases at V and 4 bases at J, with 15 bases between the two ends. This CDR3 has 15 amino acids. CDR1 LNHDA and CDR2 SQIVND come from the germline V gene (reference sequence).

The chain couples TRBV5-8 to TRBJ2-6; D is ambiguous. Germline V CDR1 and CDR2: SGHTS, YDEGEE. V gave up 6 bases and J gave up 2 bases, with 9 bases separating them. The CDR3 is 14 residues long. The CDR3 protein is CASTRIAGANVLTF. CDR3 in DNA: TGTGCCAGCACCCGGATTGCTGGGGCCAACGTCCTGACTTTC.

The chain uses TRBV7-8 and TRBJ2-5; TRBD1 matches at 9 bases. CDR3 length: 16 residues. In germline, CDR1 is SGHVS, CDR2 FQNEAQ. Trimming removed 5 bases from V and 5 bases from J; junction bases left unmatched: 12. In DNA, the CDR3 is TGTGCCAGCAGCCGGATTGCGGGACAGGGCAGGGAGACCCAGTACTTC. This gives the protein CASSRIAGQGRETQYF. Based on the CDR3 plus reference TRBV7-8 and TRBJ2-5, the full variable domain is GAGVSQSPRYKVAKRGQDVALRCDPISGHVSLFWYQQALGQGPEFLTYFQNEAQLDKSGLPSDRFFAERPEGSVSTLKIQRTQQEDSAVYLCASSRIAGQGRETQYFGPGTRLLVL.

This clone was found once. The chain recombines TRBV5-1 with TRBJ1-3; 9 bases are shared with TRBD1. Germline CDR1 SGHRS, CDR2 YFSETQ. This CDR3 region has 17 residues. The ends lost 4 bases at V and 3 bases at J; junction bases unmatched: 11. The CDR3 is CASSLGTGQARGNTIYF. The CDR3 DNA reads TGCGCCAGCAGCCTAGGGACAGGGCAAGCTCGTGGAAACACCATATATTTT.